The source of this TCR beta chain is a study of human T cells and chemical hapten exposure. The study used a library that attached unique molecular identifiers to individual cDNA molecules. In the study's own analysis: Counts of TCRs in each sample centred on a median of about 95,000 and extended from roughly 25,000 to 750,000. TCRdb reprocessed the RACE reads with MiXCR, giving one entry per CDR3 protein. These V and J calls are TCRdb output, not the study's own analysis. The data show 85,000 to 95,000 distinct CDR3 sequences, roughly 8% seen once. The time point is: healthy volunteer bleed at 2 weeks. The template was total RNA from unfractionated whole blood. This clonotype was seen more than once but under ten times. Sample: whole blood. The receptor's source is a female donor in good health. Some clones in this sample may be carry-over from other donors' samples.

The CDR3 region has the DNA TGTGCCAGCAGCCCGACTGTGAACACTGAAGCTTTCTTT. This encodes CASSPTVNTEAFF. The chain has TRBV6-6 and TRBJ1-1; D unresolved. With 6 bases removed from V and 0 bases from J, the gap between germline ends came to 8 bases. The CDR3 has 13 amino acids. Germline CDR1 and CDR2: MNHNY and SVGAGI (reference sequence).